The rows below give T cell receptor beta chains drawn from one sample of a study of response to subunit inactivated influenza vaccine. TCRdb re-called the RT-PCR reads through MiXCR, storing one row per CDR3 protein. The repertoire holds roughly 780,000 distinct CDR3 sequences, with approximately 18% as singletons. The sequenced sample was PBMCs from blood, obtained 4 to 6 days after vaccination. These receptors were obtained from a man between 50 and 59 years old who received an inactivated influenza vaccine. CDR3s include the opening cysteine and the closing phenylalanine or tryptophan. A D gene is named only where the DNA matches it firmly. A row's size may be missing; if present it is once, few, many or a size class.

J gene,V gene,clone size,D gene,CDR3 DNA,CDR3 protein
TRBJ2-4,TRBV5-5,-,-,TGTGCCAGCAGCTTGGGACAGTCGGGAAACATTCAGTACTTC,CASSLGQSGNIQYF
TRBJ1-5,TRBV20-1,few,-,TGCAGTGCTAGATCGGGTCGAGGCCGGAATCAGCCCCAGCATTTT,CSARSGRGRNQPQHF
TRBJ1-6,TRBV30,-,-,TGTGCCTGGAGTCGATCAGGAGCGACCTATAATTCACCCCTCCACTTT,CAWSRSGATYNSPLHF
TRBJ2-5,TRBV2,-,TRBD2,TGTGCCAGCACGGGCGAGCGGGGAGAGACCCAGTACTTC,CASTGERGETQYF
TRBJ2-1,TRBV5-4,-,TRBD2,TGTGCCAGCAGCATTGCTAGCGGGAGACGTAATGAGCAGTTCTTC,CASSIASGRRNEQFF
TRBJ2-3,TRBV4-1,-,-,TGCGCCAGCAGCTCCCACGGGACCACAGATACGCAGTATTTT,CASSSHGTTDTQYF
TRBJ2-3,TRBV6-2/TRBV6-3,-,TRBD2,TGTGCCAGCAGTCCGACTCCGGGACTAGCGGCGGATACAGATACGCAGTATTTT,CASSPTPGLAADTDTQYF
TRBJ2-1,TRBV7-2,few,-,TGTGCCAGCAGCTTAGTCCCTAGCGGAGGGGGACATGAGCAGTTCTTC,CASSLVPSGGGHEQFF
TRBJ2-4,TRBV9,-,-,TGTGCCAGCAGCGTAGGATTAGCCAAAGACATTCAGTACTTC,CASSVGLAKDIQYF
TRBJ2-3,TRBV12-3/TRBV12-4,-,TRBD1,TGTGCCAGCAGCCCATACACAGGGGGCGAAGTCCGTGCTACGCAGTATTTT,CASSPYTGGEVRATQYF
TRBJ2-7,TRBV9,-,-,TGTGCCGGCCGGAGGGGGTTCGTATACGAGCAGTACTTC,CAGRRGFVYEQYF
TRBJ2-5,TRBV12-3/TRBV12-4,-,-,TGTGCCAGCAGTTTTGTGATGGGGGCCCAAGAGACCCAGTACTTC,CASSFVMGAQETQYF
TRBJ2-3,TRBV10-3,-,TRBD2,TGTGCCACCCTGGGGCTAGCGGGGGCCTGGGGAGATACGCAGTATTTT,CATLGLAGAWGDTQYF
TRBJ2-7,TRBV6-6,-,-,TGTGCCAGCAGGCCCCGGGACAACTACGAGCAGTACTTC,CASRPRDNYEQYF
TRBJ2-5,TRBV4-3,-,-,TGCGCCAGCAGCCGACATTCCGGGCGAGGGGAGACCCAGTACTTC,CASSRHSGRGETQYF
TRBJ2-1,TRBV14,few,-,TGTGCCAGCTCTCCTTTATATGGGGATGAGCAGTTCTTC,CASSPLYGDEQFF
TRBJ2-3,TRBV20-1,-,-,TGCAGTGCAGATAGGTTCCCGAGCACAGATACGCAGTATTTT,CSADRFPSTDTQYF
TRBJ1-5,TRBV20-1,few,-,TGCAGTGCTAGAGATCCCATTAGCAATCAGCCCCAGCATTTT,CSARDPISNQPQHF
TRBJ1-5,TRBV12-3/TRBV12-4,few,TRBD1,TGTGCCAGCAGTTTTTCTGGGACAGGGGGGGATAGCAATCAGCCCCAGCATTTT,CASSFSGTGGDSNQPQHF
TRBJ2-7,TRBV3-1,few,TRBD1,TGTGCCAGCAGCCAAGCGACAGGGGCTGAGGGCGAGCAGTACTTC,CASSQATGAEGEQYF
TRBJ1-2,TRBV20-1,few,TRBD1,TGCAGTGCTAGAGGGCAGGGGGCGAACTATGGCTACACCTTC,CSARGQGANYGYTF
TRBJ1-6,TRBV15,-,-,TGTGCCACCAGCAGAGGACCGGGTATTCATAATTCACCCCTCCACTTT,CATSRGPGIHNSPLHF
TRBJ2-3,TRBV20-1,few,-,TGCAGTGCTAGAGATCCCATCACAGATACGCAGTATTTT,CSARDPITDTQYF
TRBJ2-5,TRBV12-3/TRBV12-4,-,TRBD1,TGTGCCAGCAGTTCCGGGTACAGGGGGCAAGAGACCCAGTACTTC,CASSSGYRGQETQYF
TRBJ2-3,TRBV29-1,-,TRBD2,TGCAGCGTTGACGGGGGGGGCCGCGATACGCAGTATTTT,CSVDGGGRDTQYF
TRBJ1-1,TRBV5-5,few,TRBD1,TGTGCCAGCAGCCCTGGGACAGGGGGCCTTGGAGCTTTCTTT,CASSPGTGGLGAFF
TRBJ1-2,TRBV20-1,-,-,TGCAGTGCTAGAACAGGATTCAACTATGGCTACACCTTC,CSARTGFNYGYTF
TRBJ1-6,TRBV12-3/TRBV12-4,many,-,TGTGCCAGCAGTTTTGAAATAAGGCATTCACCCCTCCACTTT,CASSFEIRHSPLHF
TRBJ2-3,TRBV11-1,-,TRBD2,TGTGCCAGCAGCCCGGGGACTAGCGGGGGGCAATTCCCAGATACGCAGTATTTT,CASSPGTSGGQFPDTQYF
TRBJ2-6,TRBV7-2,many,-,TGTGCCAGCAGCTTATCCGGGTCTGGGGCCAACGTCCTGACTTTC,CASSLSGSGANVLTF
TRBJ2-1,TRBV12-3/TRBV12-4,many,-,TGTGCCAGCAGTCGGAGGGACGGCTACAATGAGCAGTTCTTC,CASSRRDGYNEQFF
TRBJ2-5,TRBV2,-,-,TGTGCCAGCAGGGGGCAGGCTGCGGAGACCCAGTACTTC,CASRGQAAETQYF
TRBJ1-2,TRBV6-2/TRBV6-3,many,-,TGTGCCAGCAGCCGAGGACAGATCTATGGCTACACCTTC,CASSRGQIYGYTF
TRBJ2-5,TRBV12-3/TRBV12-4,-,-,TGTGCCAGCAGTTTAAGGGCCGCAGGGTGGTCGGAGACCCAGTACTTC,CASSLRAAGWSETQYF
TRBJ1-1,TRBV29-1,many,-,TGCAGCGCCGGACAGCTGAACACTGAAGCTTTCTTT,CSAGQLNTEAFF
TRBJ2-3,TRBV15,-,TRBD1,TGTGCCACCAGCAGCCTGACAGGGGCGAGCACAGATACGCAGTATTTT,CATSSLTGASTDTQYF
TRBJ2-4,TRBV7-2,-,-,TGTGCCAGCAGCAAAGGGGGAGGGAACATTCAGTACTTC,CASSKGGGNIQYF